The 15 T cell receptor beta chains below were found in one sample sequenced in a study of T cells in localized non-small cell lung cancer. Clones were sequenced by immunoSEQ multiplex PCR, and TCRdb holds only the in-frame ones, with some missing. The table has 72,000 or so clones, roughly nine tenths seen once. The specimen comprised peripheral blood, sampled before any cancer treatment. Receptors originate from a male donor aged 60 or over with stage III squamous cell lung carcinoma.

The CDR3 DNA reads as TGTGCCTGGAATGGCCCGCGCAGAGCTTTCTTT. Amino acid sequence: CAWNGPRRAFF. The gene calls are TRBV30 and TRBJ1-1; D remains unclear. This CDR3 comprises 11 residues. The V and J ends lost 4 bases and 10 bases respectively, with 13 bases between them. Germline-derived CDR1 and CDR2 are GTSNPN and SVGIG (reference sequence).

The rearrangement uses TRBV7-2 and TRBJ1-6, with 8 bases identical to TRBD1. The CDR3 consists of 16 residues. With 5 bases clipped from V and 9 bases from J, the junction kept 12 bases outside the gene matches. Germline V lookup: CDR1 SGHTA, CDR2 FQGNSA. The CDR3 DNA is TGTGCCAGCAGCAACCCACCGGGACAGGTTTCTTCACCCCTCCACTTT. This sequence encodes CASSNPPGQVSSPLHF.

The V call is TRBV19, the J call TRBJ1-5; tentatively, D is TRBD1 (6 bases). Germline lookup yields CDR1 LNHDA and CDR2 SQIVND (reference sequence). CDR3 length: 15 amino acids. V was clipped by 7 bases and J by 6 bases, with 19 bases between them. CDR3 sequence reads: CASTPTAGAPQPQHF. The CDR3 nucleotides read TGTGCCAGTACCCCGACCGCGGGGGCTCCTCAGCCCCAGCATTTT.

The CDR3 DNA follows: TGTGCCAGCAGTGAAAATGCACCCCAGCATTTT. Protein product: CASSENAPQHF. V and J are TRBV6-1 and TRBJ1-5, with no clear D. The CDR3 loop spans 11 amino acids. Germline lookup yields CDR1 MNHNS and CDR2 SASEGT. Trimming left V 2 bases short and J 10 bases short, with 6 bases between.

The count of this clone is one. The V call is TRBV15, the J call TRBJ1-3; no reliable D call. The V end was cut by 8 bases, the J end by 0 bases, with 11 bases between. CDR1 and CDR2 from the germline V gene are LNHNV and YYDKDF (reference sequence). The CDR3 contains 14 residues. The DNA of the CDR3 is TGTGCCACCTCGGACTTCCGCTCTGGAAACACCATATATTTT. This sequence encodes CATSDFRSGNTIYF.

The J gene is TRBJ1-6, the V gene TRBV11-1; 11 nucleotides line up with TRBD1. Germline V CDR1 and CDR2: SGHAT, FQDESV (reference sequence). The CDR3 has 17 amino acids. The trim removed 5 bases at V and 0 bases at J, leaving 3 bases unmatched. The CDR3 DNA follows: TGTGCCAGCAGCCTCGGGACAGGGGGCTCCTATAATTCACCCCTCCACTTT. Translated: CASSLGTGGSYNSPLHF.

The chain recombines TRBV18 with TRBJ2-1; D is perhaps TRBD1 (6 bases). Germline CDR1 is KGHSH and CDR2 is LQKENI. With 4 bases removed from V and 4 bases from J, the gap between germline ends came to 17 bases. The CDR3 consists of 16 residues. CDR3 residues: CASSLSGTIAYNEQFF. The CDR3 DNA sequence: TGTGCCAGCTCACTCTCCGGGACAATAGCGTACAATGAGCAGTTCTTC.

The CDR3 sequence is CASSLLQVSNQPQHF. CDR3 sequence (DNA): TGTGCCAGCAGTTTATTGCAGGTATCCAATCAGCCCCAGCATTTT. This sequence joins TRBV28 and TRBJ1-5, with unresolved D. Deletions cut 1 base from V and 3 bases from J, with 10 bases between. The V gene's germline CDR1 is MDHEN and CDR2 SYDVKM. CDR3 length: 15 residues.

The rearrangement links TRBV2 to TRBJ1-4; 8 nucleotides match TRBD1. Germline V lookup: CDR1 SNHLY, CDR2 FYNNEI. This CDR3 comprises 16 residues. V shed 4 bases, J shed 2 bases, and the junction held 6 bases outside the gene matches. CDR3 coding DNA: TGTGCCAGCAGTGGGGACAGGCGTTCCACTAATGAAAAACTGTTTTTT. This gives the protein CASSGDRRSTNEKLFF.

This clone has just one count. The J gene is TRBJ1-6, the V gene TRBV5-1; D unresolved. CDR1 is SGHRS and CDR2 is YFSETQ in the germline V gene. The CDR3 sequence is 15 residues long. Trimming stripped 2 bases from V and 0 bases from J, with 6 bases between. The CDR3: CASSFESSYNSPLHF. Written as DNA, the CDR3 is TGCGCCAGCAGCTTCGAGAGCTCCTATAATTCACCCCTCCACTTT.

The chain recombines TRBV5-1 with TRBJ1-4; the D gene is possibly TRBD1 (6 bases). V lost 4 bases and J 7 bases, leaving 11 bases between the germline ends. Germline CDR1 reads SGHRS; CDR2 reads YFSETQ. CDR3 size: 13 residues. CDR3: CASSRDISEKLFF. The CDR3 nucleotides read TGCGCCAGCAGCCGGGACATCAGTGAAAAACTGTTTTTT.

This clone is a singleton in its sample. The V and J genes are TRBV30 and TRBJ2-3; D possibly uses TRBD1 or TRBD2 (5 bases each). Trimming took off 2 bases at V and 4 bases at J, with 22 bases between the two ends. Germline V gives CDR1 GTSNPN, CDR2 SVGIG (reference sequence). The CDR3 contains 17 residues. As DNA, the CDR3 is TGTGCCTGGAGTCTCCCGGTGGGGGATCTGAGATCAGATACGCAGTATTTT. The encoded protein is CAWSLPVGDLRSDTQYF.

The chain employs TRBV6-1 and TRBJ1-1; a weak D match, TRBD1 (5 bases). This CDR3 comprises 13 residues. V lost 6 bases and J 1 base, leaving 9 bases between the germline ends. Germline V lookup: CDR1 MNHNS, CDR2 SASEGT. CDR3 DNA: TGTGCCAGCAGAGGCGGGGGGAACACTGAAGCTTTCTTT. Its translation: CASRGGGNTEAFF.

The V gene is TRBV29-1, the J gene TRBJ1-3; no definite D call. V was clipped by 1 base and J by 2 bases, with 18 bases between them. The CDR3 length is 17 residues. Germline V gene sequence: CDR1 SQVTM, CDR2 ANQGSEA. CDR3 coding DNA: TGCAGCGTTGAAGTCTCCGAGGGCAGAACCACTGGAAACACCATATATTTT. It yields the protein CSVEVSEGRTTGNTIYF.

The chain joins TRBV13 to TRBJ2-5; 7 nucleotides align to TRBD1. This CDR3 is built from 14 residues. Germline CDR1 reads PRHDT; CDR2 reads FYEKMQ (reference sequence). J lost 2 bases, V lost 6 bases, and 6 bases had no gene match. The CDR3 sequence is CASRLTGVQETQYF. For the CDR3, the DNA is TGTGCCAGCAGACTTACAGGGGTACAAGAGACCCAGTACTTC.